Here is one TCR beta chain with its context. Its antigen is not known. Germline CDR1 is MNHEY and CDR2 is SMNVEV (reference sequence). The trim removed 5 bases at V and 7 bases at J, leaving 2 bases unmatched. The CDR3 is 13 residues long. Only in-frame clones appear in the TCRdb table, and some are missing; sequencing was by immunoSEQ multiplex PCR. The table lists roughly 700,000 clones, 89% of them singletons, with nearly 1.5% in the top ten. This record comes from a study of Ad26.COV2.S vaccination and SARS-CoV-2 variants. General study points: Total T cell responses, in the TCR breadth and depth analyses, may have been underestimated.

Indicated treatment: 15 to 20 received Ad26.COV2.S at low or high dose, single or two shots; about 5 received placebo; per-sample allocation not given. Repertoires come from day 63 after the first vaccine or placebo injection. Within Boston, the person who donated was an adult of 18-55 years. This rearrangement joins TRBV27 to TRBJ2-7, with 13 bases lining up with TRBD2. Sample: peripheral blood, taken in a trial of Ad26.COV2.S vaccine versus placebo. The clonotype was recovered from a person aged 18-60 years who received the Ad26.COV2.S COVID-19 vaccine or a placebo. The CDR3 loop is CASSLGLAGEQYF. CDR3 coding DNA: TGTGCCAGCAGTCTGGGACTAGCGGGGGAGCAGTACTTC.